This T cell receptor beta chain was retrieved from a study of Graves' ophthalmopathy and Graves' hyperthyroidism. Study at large: Researchers classed hyperthyroidism as stable given no ophthalmopathy within 18 months of follow-up.

The J segment lost 7 bases and the V segment lost 4 bases, leaving 5 bases of the junction unmatched. Germline-derived CDR1 and CDR2 are SEHNR and FQNEAQ (reference sequence). The CDR3 is 13 amino acids. RNA transcripts were the template, and TCR beta CDR3 regions were amplified from them. The library came from an HTBI-primed first-round RT-PCR and a second-round multiplex PCR. One entry per CDR3 protein results from TCRdb running MiXCR on the multiplex PCR reads. This table holds a few hundred thousand distinct CDR3 sequences, 39% found once. Overall study results and limits: A majority of expanded thyroid clonotypes exceeding 0.001 frequency were likewise present in blood.

A remark on this clonotype: The antigen is not known.

The sequence was obtained from an adult man with Graves' hyperthyroidism. V is TRBV7-9 and J is TRBJ2-7; TRBD1 agrees at 9 bases. Material for sequencing was peripheral blood or thyroid tissue (not recorded which). CDR3 amino acids: CASSWDREPEQYF. The CDR3 region has the DNA TGTGCCAGCAGCTGGGACAGGGAACCTGAGCAGTACTTC.